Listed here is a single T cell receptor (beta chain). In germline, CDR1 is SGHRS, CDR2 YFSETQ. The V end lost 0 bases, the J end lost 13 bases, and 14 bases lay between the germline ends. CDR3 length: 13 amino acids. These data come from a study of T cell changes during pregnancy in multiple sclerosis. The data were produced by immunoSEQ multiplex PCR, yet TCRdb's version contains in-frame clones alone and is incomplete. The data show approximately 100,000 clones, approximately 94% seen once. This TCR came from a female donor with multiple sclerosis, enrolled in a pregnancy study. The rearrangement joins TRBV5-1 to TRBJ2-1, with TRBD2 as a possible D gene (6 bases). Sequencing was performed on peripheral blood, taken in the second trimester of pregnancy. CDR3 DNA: TGCGCCAGCAGCTTGGTGCCTGGGACTGTCCAGTTCTTC. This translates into CASSLVPGTVQFF.